These 18 T cell receptor beta chains were all obtained from the same sample, sequenced in a study of T cell repertoires in cytomegalovirus infection. Their antigens remain unidentified. TCRdb re-derived calls from the reads in MiXCR, one entry per CDR3 protein. The sample includes roughly 730,000 distinct CDR3 sequences, around 32% seen only once; the top ten take approximately 18%. The sequencing used cultured PBMCs, collected from culture after CMV antigen stimulation. The receptors shown here come from a human donor in good health (CMV status not recorded). Some clones in this sample may be carry-over from other donors' samples.

This clonotype has ten or more counts. The chain has TRBV6-2 or TRBV6-3 and TRBJ2-7; no clear D. The CDR3 runs 12 residues. Germline V gives CDR1 MNHEY, CDR2 SVGEGT. The V end lost 5 bases, the J end lost 2 bases, and 7 bases lay between the germline ends. The CDR3 DNA sequence: TGTGCCAGCAGTCGGGTTGCCTACGAGCAGTACTTC. Its translation is CASSRVAYEQYF.

V gene TRBV7-6 combines with J gene TRBJ1-4; D possibly corresponds to TRBD1 (6 bases). Between the trimmed V and J ends, which lost 6 bases and 8 bases, there was a span of 16 bases. CDR1 SGHVS and CDR2 FNYEAQ come from the germline V gene. This CDR3 has 14 residues. CDR3 sequence: CASRRTGLGEKLFF. CDR3 coding DNA: TGTGCCAGCAGACGAACAGGGTTGGGGGAAAAACTGTTTTTT.

The rearrangement links TRBV7-9 to TRBJ2-7; 7 bases are a match to TRBD1. Per germline, CDR1 SEHNR and CDR2 FQNEAQ (reference sequence). CDR3 size: 15 residues. V was pared by 5 bases and J by 4 bases, with 11 bases of the junction left unmatched. CDR3 DNA sequence: TGTGCCAGCAGCCGAGGTGAGGGGGCGTTGTACGAGCAGTACTTC. Its translation is CASSRGEGALYEQYF.

This clonotype was observed a few times. CDR3 bases: TGTGCCAGCAGTGAAAGGTTCGGCGTGGCTAATGAAAAACTGTTTTTT. Translation gives CASSERFGVANEKLFF. The chain recombines TRBV6-1 with TRBJ1-4, with D unresolved. CDR1 and CDR2 (germline): MNHNS, SASEGT. The ends were cut back, 2 bases at V and 3 bases at J, with 13 bases in the middle. CDR3 length equals 16 residues.

This clonotype appeared many times. The J gene is TRBJ2-5, the V gene TRBV7-2; no definite D call. This CDR3 is built from 14 residues. Trimming took off 1 base at V and 3 bases at J, with 9 bases between the two ends. Germline CDR1 and CDR2: SGHTA and FQGNSA. CDR3 DNA: TGTGCCAGCAGCTTAGGCGTGACGGAAGAGACCCAGTACTTC. Translating gives CASSLGVTEETQYF.

The chain couples TRBV18 to TRBJ2-7; 7 bases align to TRBD1. Germline V gene sequence: CDR1 KGHSH, CDR2 LQKENI. The V gene end was trimmed by 2 bases and the J gene end by 0 bases; junction bases not matched to a gene: 4. The CDR3 has 15 amino acids. CDR3 region: CASSPGTANSYEQYF. Here the CDR3 DNA reads TGTGCCAGCTCACCAGGGACAGCCAACTCCTACGAGCAGTACTTC.

In its sample, this clonotype was seen a few times. The chain joins TRBV6-2 or TRBV6-3 to TRBJ2-6; D gene unclear. Germline lookup yields CDR1 MNHEY and CDR2 SVGEGT. V lost 0 bases and J lost 0, with 6 bases in between. CDR3 length equals 16 residues. CDR3 region: CASSYSPGSGANVLTF. The CDR3, as DNA: TGTGCCAGCAGTTACTCCCCGGGCTCTGGGGCCAACGTCCTGACTTTC.

This clonotype was recorded a few times. The genes are TRBV4-1 and TRBJ2-2; no definite D call. The V and J ends lost 1 base and 4 bases respectively, with 16 bases between them. CDR1 and CDR2 (germline): MGHRA, YSYEKL. The CDR3 runs 17 residues. CDR3 residues: CASSQGYTVEATGELFF. For the CDR3, the DNA is TGCGCCAGCAGCCAAGGGTACACAGTTGAGGCCACCGGGGAGCTGTTTTTT.

Note on this clonotype: With a much larger clone just one base away, this may be a read error. The chain carries TRBV6-6 and TRBJ1-1; D remains ambiguous. Trimming pared 5 bases from V and 3 bases from J, leaving 7 bases between. The germline V gene encodes CDR1 MNHNY and CDR2 SVGAGI (reference sequence). The CDR3 sequence is 12 residues long. CDR3 in amino acids: CASSMGYTEAFF. The CDR3 DNA sequence: TGTGCCAGCAGTATGGGGTACACTGAAGCTTTCTTT.

This clonotype appeared a few times. The chain is built from TRBV7-2 and TRBJ2-1, with TRBD2 identical over 7 bases. V was pared by 5 bases and J by 2 bases, with 6 bases of the junction left unmatched. The CDR3 is made up of 15 amino acids. Germline V gives CDR1 SGHTA, CDR2 FQGNSA. The CDR3 spells CASSTSGNPYNEQFF. CDR3 nucleotides: TGTGCCAGCAGCACCAGCGGGAACCCCTACAATGAGCAGTTCTTC.

V usage is TRBV29-1 and J usage is TRBJ2-3; D not resolved. Germline lookup yields CDR1 SQVTM and CDR2 ANQGSEA. The CDR3 is 13 amino acids. The V end was cut by 3 bases, the J end by 4 bases, with 11 bases between. DNA of the CDR3: TGCAGCGTTGATGTGGGTGCCGCAGATACGCAGTATTTT. It specifies CSVDVGAADTQYF.

In nucleotides, the CDR3 is TGTGCCAGCAGCTTAGAACCGGGGGGAGAGACCCAGTACTTC. It translates to CASSLEPGGETQYF. This chain joins TRBV7-8 and TRBJ2-5, with 7 bases identical to TRBD2. CDR1 and CDR2 (germline): SGHVS, FQNEAQ. V gave up 1 base and J gave up 4 bases; unmatched junction bases: 3. CDR3 length: 14 amino acids.

This clonotype has ten or more counts. At one end the junction does not follow the germline gene, possibly because of a read error. The rearrangement uses TRBV5-1 and TRBJ1-6; possible D gene TRBD1, 5 bases. Germline CDR1 reads SGHRS; CDR2 reads YFSETQ. This CDR3 comprises 14 residues. CDR3 sequence reads: CASSPGDGNSPLHF. The CDR3 DNA is TGTGCCAGCAGCCCGGGGGATGGGAATTCACCCCTCCACTTT. The full variable domain, rest sourced from reference TRBV5-1 and TRBJ1-6, is KAGVTQTPRYLIKTRGQQVTLSCSPISGHRSVSWYQQTPGQGLQFLFEYFSETQRNKGNFPGRFSGRQFSNSRSEMNVSTLELGDSALYLCASSPGDGNSPLHFGNGTRLTVT.

Ten or more counts support this clonotype. The V call is TRBV7-2, the J call TRBJ2-1; TRBD2 matches at 11 bases. Germline CDR1 is SGHTA and CDR2 is FQGNSA. After removal of 0 bases from V and 7 bases from J, the junction contained 5 bases not matched to a gene. The CDR3 extends over 16 amino acids. The CDR3 reads CASSLARGTSGNEQFF. The CDR3, as DNA: TGTGCCAGCAGCTTAGCGCGGGGGACTAGCGGTAATGAGCAGTTCTTC.

V and J are TRBV6-1 and TRBJ2-3; D call uncertain. CDR3 length: 14 residues. Germline loops: CDR1 MNHNS, CDR2 SASEGT. V lost 5 bases to trimming and J lost 1 base, with 10 bases between them. The CDR3 DNA follows: TGTGCCAGCAGTCCACCTCACCGCACAGATACGCAGTATTTT. Protein sequence: CASSPPHRTDTQYF.

This clonotype was observed once. This chain joins TRBV6-2 or TRBV6-3 and TRBJ1-6; the match to TRBD1 covers 7 bases. This CDR3 contains 16 residues. The germline CDR1 and CDR2 sequences are MNHEY and SVGEGT. The V gene end was trimmed by 5 bases and the J gene end by 8 bases; junction bases not matched to a gene: 12. The CDR3 DNA follows: TGTGCCAGCAGTCTACAGGGGCCAAACCCGGATTCACCCCTCCACTTT. As protein: CASSLQGPNPDSPLHF.

This chain joins TRBV2 and TRBJ2-7, with 8 bases that match TRBD2. V trimming: 5 bases; J trimming: 7 bases; junction bases outside the gene matches: 10. The V gene's germline CDR1 is SNHLY and CDR2 FYNNEI. The length of the CDR3 is 14 residues. CDR3 bases: TGTGCCAGCAGTACGGGGGCGGGGGGCCGGGAGCAGTACTTC. Amino acids: CASSTGAGGREQYF.

The table lists this clonotype with a few counts. The V and J genes are TRBV7-6 and TRBJ1-5; 11 bases agree with TRBD1. After removal of 3 bases from V and 6 bases from J, the junction contained 10 bases not matched to a gene. CDR1 SGHVS and CDR2 FNYEAQ come from the germline V gene. This CDR3 region has 17 residues. The CDR3 spells CASSFGSRTGGPQPQHF. In DNA, the CDR3 is TGTGCCAGCAGCTTTGGGTCCCGGACAGGGGGCCCTCAGCCCCAGCATTTT. Variable domain in full (rest from reference TRBV7-6 and TRBJ1-5): GAGVSQSPRYKVTKRGQDVALRCDPISGHVSLYWYRQALGQGPEFLTYFNYEAQQDKSGLPNDRFSAERPEGSISTLTIQRTEQRDSAMYRCASSFGSRTGGPQPQHFGDGTRLSIL.